A selection of T cell receptor beta chains follows, all from one sample in a study of T-cell memory formation after mild COVID-19. One entry per CDR3 protein results from TCRdb running MiXCR on the 5' RACE reads. Of 210,000 or so distinct CDR3 sequences listed, around 25% are singletons. Sequencing was done on a sample of PBMCs or a T cell subset sorted from them (not recorded which). These TCRs come from an adult woman who had mild COVID-19 (a few samples of this study predate the infection). Cell type and time point are not known. Both conserved end residues are part of each CDR3. D genes are given only for firm matches. Not every row has a clone size; where given, it reads once, few, many or a size class.

clone_size j_call v_call d_call cdr3_aa cdr3_nt
NA TRBJ2-5 TRBV6-2/TRBV6-3 TRBD2 CASSWTSTQTQYF TGTGCCAGCAGCTGGACTAGCACCCAGACCCAGTACTTC
few TRBJ2-3 TRBV4-2 TRBD1 CASSQGRSDRAPDTQYF TGTGCCAGCAGCCAGGGACGTTCGGACAGGGCCCCAGATACGCAGTATTTT
few TRBJ2-2 TRBV10-3 NA CAIRVMNTGELFF TGTGCCATCAGGGTTATGAACACCGGGGAGCTGTTTTTT
NA TRBJ1-2 TRBV3-1 NA CASSQDSFSYGYTF TGTGCCAGCAGCCAAGATTCGTTCAGCTATGGCTACACCTTC
few TRBJ1-5 TRBV6-5 NA CASTPGSEQPQHF TGTGCCAGCACCCCAGGGAGTGAGCAGCCCCAGCATTTT
NA TRBJ1-5 TRBV18 TRBD1 CASSLPPYRGRSNQPQHF TGTGCCAGCTCACTTCCCCCGTACAGGGGGCGAAGCAATCAGCCCCAGCATTTT
once TRBJ1-5 TRBV24-1 TRBD1 CATSDHRQGSNQPQHF TGTGCCACCAGTGATCATCGACAGGGCTCCAATCAGCCCCAGCATTTT
NA TRBJ1-5 TRBV6-6 NA CASSPRTLASNQPQHF TGTGCCAGCAGTCCCCGGACACTAGCCAGCAATCAGCCCCAGCATTTT
NA TRBJ2-1 TRBV4-1 TRBD2 CASSQDGASGGGEQFF TGCGCCAGCAGCCAAGATGGTGCTAGCGGGGGAGGTGAGCAGTTCTTC
NA TRBJ2-1 TRBV5-1 NA CASSWTDLNEQFF TGCGCCAGCAGCTGGACGGACTTAAATGAGCAGTTCTTC
NA TRBJ2-7 TRBV5-4 TRBD2 CASSSGAAGGYEQYF TGTGCCAGCAGCTCGGGAGCCGCGGGAGGTTACGAGCAGTACTTC
many TRBJ2-7 TRBV3-1 NA CASSPRDSLGQYF TGTGCCAGCAGCCCGCGGGACTCGCTGGGGCAGTACTTC
few TRBJ2-5 TRBV27 NA CASSQDRYQETQYF TGTGCCAGCAGTCAAGACAGGTACCAAGAGACCCAGTACTTC
few TRBJ2-2 TRBV7-8 NA CASSLGNSLGSGELFF TGTGCCAGCAGCTTAGGGAATTCGTTGGGGAGCGGGGAGCTGTTTTTT
few TRBJ2-7 TRBV7-2 TRBD2 CASSSSTGTSYEQYF TGTGCCAGCAGCTCCAGCACCGGGACTAGCTACGAGCAGTACTTC
few TRBJ1-5 TRBV20-1 NA CSARGNRDFQPQHF TGCAGTGCTAGAGGAAACAGGGATTTTCAGCCCCAGCATTTT
NA TRBJ1-1 TRBV15 NA CATSRDREGADTEAFF TGTGCCACCAGCAGAGATCGCGAAGGAGCGGACACTGAAGCTTTCTTT
NA TRBJ1-3 TRBV12-3/TRBV12-4 TRBD1 CASSLWGRGLGGNTIYF TGTGCCAGCAGTTTATGGGGCAGGGGGCTAGGTGGAAACACCATATATTTT
few TRBJ1-5 TRBV12-3/TRBV12-4 NA CASRSNSGRRNQPQHF TGTGCCAGCAGATCTAACTCAGGTCGTAGGAATCAGCCCCAGCATTTT
few TRBJ2-7 TRBV7-9 TRBD2 CASSSGLAVYEQYF TGTGCCAGCAGCTCCGGACTAGCGGTCTACGAGCAGTACTTC
few TRBJ2-1 TRBV12-3/TRBV12-4 NA CASRFSAGRSSYNEQFF TGTGCCAGCAGGTTCTCTGCCGGCCGGAGCTCCTACAATGAGCAGTTCTTC
few TRBJ2-2 TRBV12-3/TRBV12-4 NA CASRTWGGAGGELFF TGTGCCAGCAGGACCTGGGGGGGGGCTGGCGGGGAGCTGTTTTTT
NA TRBJ2-5 TRBV7-7 TRBD1 CASSLGTGGIQETQYF TGTGCTAGCAGCTTAGGCACAGGGGGAATACAAGAGACCCAGTACTTC
NA TRBJ1-1 TRBV30 NA CAWSVGAGGITEAFF TGTGCCTGGAGTGTTGGGGCAGGAGGTATCACTGAAGCTTTCTTT
once TRBJ1-2 TRBV20-1 NA CSASENYGYTF TGCAGTGCTAGCGAGAACTATGGCTACACCTTC
NA TRBJ2-2 TRBV20-1 NA CSARSGENTGELFF TGCAGTGCTAGATCCGGGGAAAACACCGGGGAGCTGTTTTTT
few TRBJ1-5 TRBV7-2 TRBD1 CASSLGTGGLPQHF TGTGCCAGCAGTCTGGGGACAGGCGGACTGCCCCAGCATTTT
NA TRBJ1-6 TRBV12-3/TRBV12-4 TRBD1 CASSLRASDREPLPLHF TGTGCCAGCAGTCTGCGGGCTTCGGACAGGGAACCCCTACCCCTCCACTTT
NA TRBJ2-7 TRBV7-2 TRBD1 CASSFGDRATYEQYF TGTGCCAGCAGCTTTGGAGACAGGGCTACCTACGAGCAGTACTTC
NA TRBJ1-2 TRBV5-1 NA CASSLGPERIFAFGYTF TGCGCCAGCAGCTTGGGGCCTGAACGCATTTTTGCTTTTGGCTACACCTTC
NA TRBJ2-2 TRBV25-1 TRBD1 CASSEYGTGGPNTGELFF TGTGCCAGCAGTGAATACGGGACAGGGGGCCCGAACACCGGGGAGCTGTTTTTT
once TRBJ2-3 TRBV7-8 TRBD1 CASSLQGASDTQYF TGTGCCAGCAGCTTACAGGGGGCGTCAGATACGCAGTATTTT
NA TRBJ1-1 TRBV6-2/TRBV6-3 NA CASSYGQHLNTEAFF TGTGCCAGCAGTTACGGGCAACATTTGAACACTGAAGCTTTCTTT
medium-sized TRBJ2-5 TRBV29-1 TRBD1 CSVRETGVLETQYF TGCAGCGTACGTGAGACAGGGGTTTTGGAGACCCAGTACTTC
NA TRBJ1-1 TRBV29-1 TRBD1 CSVVRDRGAEAFF TGCAGCGTTGTACGGGACAGGGGGGCCGAAGCTTTCTTT
NA TRBJ2-7 TRBV6-2/TRBV6-3 NA CASSYSSEGSVEQYF TGTGCCAGCAGTTACTCTAGCGAGGGAAGCGTCGAGCAGTACTTC
few TRBJ2-1 TRBV7-6 NA CASSPGTYNEQFF TGTGCCAGCAGCCCCGGGACTTACAATGAGCAGTTCTTC
few TRBJ2-1 TRBV4-2 TRBD2 CASSQYSGEQFF TGTGCCAGCAGCCAATATAGCGGGGAGCAGTTCTTC
NA TRBJ2-1 TRBV11-3 NA CASRSISGNEQFF TGTGCCAGCAGGAGTATTTCCGGGAATGAGCAGTTCTTC
few TRBJ1-1 TRBV29-1 TRBD1 CSMRQGPTEAFF TGCAGCATGCGACAGGGGCCCACTGAAGCTTTCTTT
few TRBJ2-5 TRBV15 TRBD2 CATSRGGGSGNVGETQYF TGTGCCACCAGCAGAGGGGGCGGTAGCGGGAATGTTGGAGAGACCCAGTACTTC
NA TRBJ2-5 TRBV7-3 TRBD2 CASSPEGLPQETQYF TGTGCCAGCAGCCCCGAGGGACTACCACAAGAGACCCAGTACTTC